A selection of T cell receptor beta chains follows, all from one sample in a study of OX40 agonist ivuxolimab in advanced cancers. The table came from immunoSEQ multiplex PCR; TCRdb's copy has only in-frame clones and leaves some out. The sample has some 83,000 clones, about 90% seen once. The specimen comprised CD4+ or CD8+ T cells sorted from blood, sampled in a trial of the OX40 agonist ivuxolimab. Receptors originate from an adult with an advanced solid tumor such as melanoma, head and neck, liver or kidney cancer. Both conserved end residues are part of each CDR3. A D gene is named only where the DNA matches it firmly. Clone size is stated in some rows and not others, as once, few, many or a class when expanded.

d_call,j_call,v_call,clone_size,cdr3_nt,cdr3_aa
-,TRBJ1-1,TRBV16,-,TGTGCCAGCAGCCATCGGAACACTGAAGCTTTCTTT,CASSHRNTEAFF
TRBD2,TRBJ2-1,TRBV19,once,TGTGCCAGTAGCCCACTAGCGGGGGGGCCGAATGAGCAGTTCTTC,CASSPLAGGPNEQFF
-,TRBJ1-1,TRBV27,-,TGTGCCAGCAGTTTTCAAACGAACACTGAAGCTTTCTTT,CASSFQTNTEAFF
TRBD1,TRBJ2-2,TRBV6-6,-,TGTGCCAGCAGTTTCGGGACAGGCTTCGGGGAGCTGTTTTTT,CASSFGTGFGELFF
TRBD1,TRBJ2-1,TRBV6-1,-,TGTGCCAGCATAAGGGGACAGGTGCGCAATGAGCAGTTCTTC,CASIRGQVRNEQFF
-,TRBJ2-5,TRBV7-9,-,TGTGCCAGCAGCTTAGTTAGCGGACAGAGACAAGAGACCCAGTACTTC,CASSLVSGQRQETQYF
-,TRBJ2-1,TRBV6-5,-,TGTGCCAGCAGTAATCCCCTACTAGGTGAGCAGTTCTTC,CASSNPLLGEQFF
-,TRBJ1-2,TRBV29-1,-,TGCAGCGTTGGCCCGGAGGGACCCCATGGCTACACCTTC,CSVGPEGPHGYTF
-,TRBJ1-5,TRBV28,-,TGTGCCAGCAGTTCTTTCAGCAATCAGCCCCAGCATTTT,CASSSFSNQPQHF
-,TRBJ2-1,TRBV2,-,TGTGCCAGCAGTCGGACACACCAGAGCTCCTACAATGAGCAGTTCTTC,CASSRTHQSSYNEQFF
-,TRBJ1-5,TRBV19,once,TGTGCCAGTGCTGCCCGGGAGAACACGGATCAGCCCCAGCATTTT,CASAARENTDQPQHF
-,TRBJ2-1,TRBV29-1,-,TGCAGCGTTGAAGGGGGGCCCAGGCTCAATGAGCAGTTCTTC,CSVEGGPRLNEQFF
-,TRBJ1-1,TRBV18,-,TGTGCCAGCTCACCGGAGGGATACTACACTGAAGCTTTCTTT,CASSPEGYYTEAFF
-,TRBJ2-3,TRBV15,once,TGTGCCACCAGCAGAGGGTTTACAGATACGCAGTATTTT,CATSRGFTDTQYF
-,TRBJ1-5,TRBV30,-,TGTGCCTGGAGTGTGGGTCAGCCCCAGCATTTT,CAWSVGQPQHF
-,TRBJ2-3,TRBV28,-,TGTGCCAGCAGTTTACCCCAGGATACGCAGTATTTT,CASSLPQDTQYF
TRBD1,TRBJ1-2,TRBV6-1,once,TGTGCCAGCAGGGGGGGGACAGGGACAAGGGGCTACACCTTC,CASRGGTGTRGYTF
TRBD1,TRBJ1-6,TRBV9,once,TGTGCCAGCAGCGTAGAGGGGGCACAGAATTCACCCCTCCACTTT,CASSVEGAQNSPLHF
TRBD1,TRBJ2-7,TRBV27,-,TGTGCCAGCGTCGGGACAGGGGCATACGAGCAGTACTTC,CASVGTGAYEQYF
TRBD2,TRBJ2-1,TRBV10-3,-,TGTGCCATCAGTGGGACTAGCGGGGGGAGCCCTGTATTTAAGCAGTTCTTC,CAISGTSGGSPVFKQFF
-,TRBJ1-5,TRBV27,-,TGTGCCAGCAGCCTTCGAGGGGGGGGTTGGGTTCAGCCCCAGCATTTT,CASSLRGGGWVQPQHF
TRBD1,TRBJ1-2,TRBV30,once,TGTGCCTGGAGTGCGGGACAGGGGGATGGCTACACCTTC,CAWSAGQGDGYTF
TRBD2,TRBJ2-3,TRBV15,once,TGTGCCACCACGGCGGCTAGCGGGTACCCCACAGATACGCAGTATTTT,CATTAASGYPTDTQYF
TRBD1,TRBJ2-3,TRBV9,-,TGTGCCAGCAGCAATGGGACAGGGGGAGGAGATACGCAGTATTTT,CASSNGTGGGDTQYF
TRBD2,TRBJ2-1,TRBV6-4,-,TGTGCCAGCAGTGACGGACCGGGGGGTGTGGATGAGCAGTTCTTC,CASSDGPGGVDEQFF
-,TRBJ2-1,TRBV30,-,TGTGCCTGGATTGGAGCGAGCTCCTACAATGAGCAGTTCTTC,CAWIGASSYNEQFF
-,TRBJ1-1,TRBV6-6,-,TGTGCCAGCACCAAAAGGCCTGAAAGGAGCACTGAAGCTTTCTTT,CASTKRPERSTEAFF